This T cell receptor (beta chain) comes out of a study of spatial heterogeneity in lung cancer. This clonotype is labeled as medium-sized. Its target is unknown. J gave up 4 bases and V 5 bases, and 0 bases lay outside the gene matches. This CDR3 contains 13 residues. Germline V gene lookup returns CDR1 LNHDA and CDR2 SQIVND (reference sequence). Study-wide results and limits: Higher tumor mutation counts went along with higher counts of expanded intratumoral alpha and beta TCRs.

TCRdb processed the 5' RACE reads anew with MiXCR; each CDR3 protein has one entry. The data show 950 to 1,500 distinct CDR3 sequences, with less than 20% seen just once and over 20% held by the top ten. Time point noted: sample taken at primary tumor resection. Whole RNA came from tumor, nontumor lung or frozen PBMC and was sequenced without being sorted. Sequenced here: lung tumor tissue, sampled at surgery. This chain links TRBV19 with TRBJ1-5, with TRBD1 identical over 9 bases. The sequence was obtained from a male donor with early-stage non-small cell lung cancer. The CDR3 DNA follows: TGTGCCAGTAGTGGGACAGGGAATCAGCCCCAGCATTTT. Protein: CASSGTGNQPQHF.